A selection of T cell receptor beta chains follows, all from one sample in a study of control samples from healthy donors and cancer patients. Sequenced by immunoSEQ multiplex PCR; TCRdb stores in-frame clones only, minus some. The sample carries 90,000 to 150,000 clones, 88% recorded once. Sequencing input: blood. These TCRs come from a man aged 35-49 years in good health. The conserved cysteine and the conserved F or W are not part of the CDR3 here. A D gene is named only where the DNA matches it firmly. Clone size is given for some rows only: seen once, a few or many times, or a class if the clone is expanded.

J | D | V | size | CDR3
TRBJ2-3 | . | TRBV24-1 | . | ATSETGSTDTQY
TRBJ2-7 | . | TRBV4-3 | . | ASSQGRGSGYEQY
TRBJ1-1 | . | TRBV25-1 | . | ATLWGTEAF
TRBJ1-5 | . | TRBV2 | . | ASSERALSNQPQH
TRBJ2-7 | TRBD1 | TRBV3-1/TRBV3-2 | . | ASSPSRGQGPYEQY
TRBJ1-1 | . | TRBV6-1 | . | ASSEGQGGTEAF
TRBJ1-3 | . | TRBV28 | . | ASRPRTGSGNTIY
TRBJ1-1 | . | TRBV18 | . | ASSPPGSSGGNTEAF
TRBJ1-1 | . | TRBV5-4 | medium-sized | ASSLNRVDTEAF
TRBJ1-2 | TRBD1 | TRBV5-1 | once | ASSLGGQGRLHGYT
TRBJ1-1 | . | TRBV7-2 | once | ASSLVPYPSMNTEAF
TRBJ1-2 | . | TRBV27 | . | ASSILNYGYT
TRBJ1-1 | . | TRBV28 | . | ASSSTSWPPGGAF
TRBJ2-1 | . | TRBV29-1 | . | SVATFVRSYNEQF
TRBJ1-1 | . | TRBV7-9 | once | ASSFQGDGTEAF
TRBJ1-5 | . | TRBV29-1 | . | SVVGDSNQPQH
TRBJ2-2 | TRBD1 | TRBV29-1 | . | SVKRGRDTGELF
TRBJ2-2 | . | TRBV12-3/TRBV12-4 | . | ASRNTGELF
TRBJ1-3 | . | TRBV18 | . | ASSPRDSGNTIY
TRBJ2-3 | . | TRBV6-5 | . | ASRPLGTDTQY
TRBJ1-2 | . | TRBV9 | . | ASSADLNYGYT
TRBJ2-7 | . | TRBV30 | . | AWSTTRGHEQY
TRBJ1-4 | . | TRBV12-3/TRBV12-4 | . | ASSWTAEKLF
TRBJ1-5 | . | TRBV21-1 | once | ASSKAGGASNQPQH
TRBJ1-5 | . | TRBV6-5 | once | ASTPGVGVQPQH
TRBJ1-6 | . | TRBV30 | . | AWRSGIHSPLH
TRBJ1-1 | . | TRBV7-2 | . | ASSPSLGNTEAF
TRBJ2-7 | . | TRBV27 | few | ASSFAIGGGLLYEQY
TRBJ2-7 | . | TRBV27 | . | ASSPGPGSSYEQY
TRBJ2-3 | . | TRBV11-2 | . | ASSARDTQY
TRBJ1-1 | . | TRBV7-2 | once | ASSPTLLGGTEAF
TRBJ2-3 | TRBD2 | TRBV7-2 | . | ASSNLAGRLDTQY
TRBJ1-2 | TRBD1 | TRBV9 | . | ASSQDRGWSNYGYT
TRBJ2-3 | . | TRBV27 | . | ASSSGRGPRTDTQY
TRBJ1-5 | . | TRBV6-6 | . | ASSYTDVGNQPQH
TRBJ2-7 | . | TRBV20-1 | . | SASYPGRGGYEQY
TRBJ2-5 | TRBD1 | TRBV6-5 | . | ASRRTGGVETQY
TRBJ1-3 | . | TRBV27 | . | ASRVGTPGSTIY
TRBJ1-5 | . | TRBV7-9 | once | ASNQDNQPQH
TRBJ2-1 | . | TRBV7-2 | . | ASSFDRGAVNEQF
TRBJ2-3 | TRBD2 | TRBV18 | . | ASSRGGLGTDTQY
TRBJ2-1 | TRBD1 | TRBV27 | . | ASSPLRDSNYNEQF
TRBJ2-1 | . | TRBV2 | . | ASSELGGHEQF
TRBJ2-5 | . | TRBV5-8 | . | ASSLKETQY
TRBJ1-1 | TRBD1 | TRBV7-9 | . | ASSQGTGVWEAF
TRBJ2-1 | . | TRBV27 | . | ASRTRGSYNEQF
TRBJ2-5 | . | TRBV27 | . | ASSQASRETQY
TRBJ2-3 | . | TRBV30 | . | AWNRGAQDTQY
TRBJ1-1 | TRBD1 | TRBV18 | . | ASSPLPGQGMNTEAF
TRBJ1-1 | . | TRBV3-1/TRBV3-2 | . | ASSHGAGAENTEAF
TRBJ2-3 | . | TRBV10-3 | . | AISETQAPDTQY
TRBJ1-2 | . | TRBV19 | . | ASSIRPGNNYGYT
TRBJ2-7 | TRBD1 | TRBV27 | . | ASSSGQIKGEQY
TRBJ2-7 | . | TRBV30 | few | AWSVMGDEQY
TRBJ1-2 | . | TRBV2 | . | ASSVMDGYT
TRBJ2-3 | TRBD2 | TRBV9 | . | ASTSSGASTDTQY
TRBJ1-2 | . | TRBV7-8 | . | ASSLGDSATNYGYT
TRBJ1-4 | . | TRBV10-2 | . | ASSARENEKLF
TRBJ1-1 | . | TRBV11-2 | few | ASSSTQVAF